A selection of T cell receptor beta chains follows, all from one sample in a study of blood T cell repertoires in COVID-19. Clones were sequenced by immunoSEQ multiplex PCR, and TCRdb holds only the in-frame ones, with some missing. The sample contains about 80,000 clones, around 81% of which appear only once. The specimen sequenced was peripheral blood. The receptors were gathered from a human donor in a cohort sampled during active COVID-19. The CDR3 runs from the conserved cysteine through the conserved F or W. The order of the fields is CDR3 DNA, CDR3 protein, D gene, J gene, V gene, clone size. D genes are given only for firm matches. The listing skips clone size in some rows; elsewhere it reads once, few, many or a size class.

DNA: TGCGCCAGCAGCACGGGACAGGGGGGCCTTCACACTGAAGCTTTCTTT
CDR3: CASSTGQGGLHTEAFF
D: TRBD1
J: TRBJ1-1
V: TRBV5-1
size: NA

DNA: TGTGCCAGCAGCGCCGACAGGGAATGGATGAACACTGAAGCTTTCTTT
CDR3: CASSADREWMNTEAFF
D: TRBD1
J: TRBJ1-1
V: TRBV7-9
size: NA

DNA: TGCAGTGCGCACTCCGGGGAGCTGTTTTTT
CDR3: CSAHSGELFF
D: NA
J: TRBJ2-2
V: TRBV20-1
size: NA

DNA: TGTGCCAGCAGCCAAGGCGGGGGGGATACAGATACGCAGTATTTT
CDR3: CASSQGGGDTDTQYF
D: TRBD2
J: TRBJ2-3
V: TRBV4-2
size: NA

DNA: TGTGCCAGCAGCTTGACGGGAGGGGGCGGCGAGACCCAGTACTTC
CDR3: CASSLTGGGGETQYF
D: NA
J: TRBJ2-5
V: TRBV7-8
size: NA

DNA: TGTGCCAGCAGTTTTCGAGTGGGGCTGGGACAGATACACAATGAGCAGTTCTTC
CDR3: CASSFRVGLGQIHNEQFF
D: TRBD1
J: TRBJ2-1
V: TRBV27
size: NA

DNA: TGTGCCAGCAGTTTACAGGGGGCAAGGGAAAAACTGTTTTTT
CDR3: CASSLQGAREKLFF
D: TRBD1
J: TRBJ1-4
V: TRBV28
size: NA

DNA: TGTGCCAGCAGGAGACTTGAATCCGGGGGCATTCAGTACTTC
CDR3: CASRRLESGGIQYF
D: NA
J: TRBJ2-4
V: TRBV6-6
size: NA

DNA: TGTGCCAGCTCACCAGGGTTGGAGCCCACAGATACGCAGTATTTT
CDR3: CASSPGLEPTDTQYF
D: NA
J: TRBJ2-3
V: TRBV18
size: NA

DNA: TGTGCCAGCAGCCAGCTACAGGGATTGAACACTGAAGCTTTCTTT
CDR3: CASSQLQGLNTEAFF
D: NA
J: TRBJ1-1
V: TRBV14
size: NA

DNA: TGTGCCAGCCACTGGACAGGGGCTAGCACAGATACGCAGTATTTT
CDR3: CASHWTGASTDTQYF
D: TRBD1
J: TRBJ2-3
V: TRBV6-5
size: NA

DNA: TGTGCCAGCAGCCAAGATCGGAGGGAGGGAAACACCATATATTTT
CDR3: CASSQDRREGNTIYF
D: NA
J: TRBJ1-3
V: TRBV4-2
size: NA

DNA: TGTGCCTGGATGAGCTCAGGAGATACGCAGTATTTT
CDR3: CAWMSSGDTQYF
D: NA
J: TRBJ2-3
V: TRBV30
size: NA

DNA: TGTGCCAGCAGTCCTACCTCGATTGGGGGGACTGAAGCTTTCTTT
CDR3: CASSPTSIGGTEAFF
D: NA
J: TRBJ1-1
V: TRBV28
size: NA

DNA: TGTGCCAGCAGTTCTAGCGGGGGGGGTCGCACAGATACGCAGTATTTT
CDR3: CASSSSGGGRTDTQYF
D: TRBD2
J: TRBJ2-3
V: TRBV27
size: NA

DNA: TGTGCCAGCGCAGAAGGGGGGACAGGGGTTCCTGAAGCTTTCTTT
CDR3: CASAEGGTGVPEAFF
D: TRBD1
J: TRBJ1-1
V: TRBV3-1/TRBV3-2
size: once

DNA: TGTGCCTGGACTTCCACCAGGTCCTACTCTGGAAACACCATATATTTT
CDR3: CAWTSTRSYSGNTIYF
D: NA
J: TRBJ1-3
V: TRBV30
size: few

DNA: TGCGCCAGCAAACAGGGGGCTACCCACAATGAGCAGTTCTTC
CDR3: CASKQGATHNEQFF
D: TRBD1
J: TRBJ2-1
V: TRBV5-1
size: NA

DNA: TGTGCCAGCAGTGAATCAGGTCTAAGCAATCAGCCCCAGCATTTT
CDR3: CASSESGLSNQPQHF
D: NA
J: TRBJ1-5
V: TRBV2
size: NA

DNA: TGTGCCTGGAGGGGAGACACCTATAATTCACCCCTCCACTTT
CDR3: CAWRGDTYNSPLHF
D: NA
J: TRBJ1-6
V: TRBV30
size: NA

DNA: TGTGCCAGCAGCTTAGCGGCTAGCGGGGGCTACAATGAGCAGTTCTTC
CDR3: CASSLAASGGYNEQFF
D: TRBD2
J: TRBJ2-1
V: TRBV7-2
size: once

DNA: TGCGCCAGCAGCCCAACAGGGAACAATCAGCCCCAGCATTTT
CDR3: CASSPTGNNQPQHF
D: NA
J: TRBJ1-5
V: TRBV5-1
size: few

DNA: TGTGCCAGCGCTTGGGACAGGATTAACACCGGGGAGCTGTTTTTT
CDR3: CASAWDRINTGELFF
D: TRBD1
J: TRBJ2-2
V: TRBV11-2
size: NA

DNA: TGTGCCAGCAGCACCATTGACAGGGTAGCACTGTTTTTT
CDR3: CASSTIDRVALFF
D: TRBD1
J: TRBJ1-4
V: TRBV2
size: NA

DNA: TGCGCCAGCAGCTTGGACAGGGGGCTAAACGAGCAGTACTTC
CDR3: CASSLDRGLNEQYF
D: TRBD1
J: TRBJ2-7
V: TRBV5-1
size: NA

DNA: TGTGCCAGTAGTACCAGACTAGCGGGTCTAATAAATGAGCAGTTCTTC
CDR3: CASSTRLAGLINEQFF
D: TRBD2
J: TRBJ2-1
V: TRBV19
size: once

DNA: TGCGCCAGCAGCTTATCGGCGGGCCAGTACGAAAAACTGTTTTTT
CDR3: CASSLSAGQYEKLFF
D: NA
J: TRBJ1-4
V: TRBV5-1
size: NA

DNA: TGTGCCAGCAGTTTCGGCTACGAGCAGTACTTC
CDR3: CASSFGYEQYF
D: NA
J: TRBJ2-7
V: TRBV12-3/TRBV12-4
size: few

DNA: TGTGCCAGCAGTTTCAAAGAGGGCTCCTACGAGCAGTACTTC
CDR3: CASSFKEGSYEQYF
D: NA
J: TRBJ2-7
V: TRBV27
size: NA

DNA: TGCAGCGTTGAAAGGGGCAACTATGGCTACACCTTC
CDR3: CSVERGNYGYTF
D: NA
J: TRBJ1-2
V: TRBV29-1
size: NA

DNA: TGTGCCTTCGACGGACAGGGGAACGGAAACACCATATATTTT
CDR3: CAFDGQGNGNTIYF
D: TRBD1
J: TRBJ1-3
V: TRBV30
size: NA

DNA: TGTGCCAGCAGTTGGGATAGCGGGGATCAAGAGACCCAGTACTTC
CDR3: CASSWDSGDQETQYF
D: TRBD2
J: TRBJ2-5
V: TRBV6-2/TRBV6-3
size: NA

DNA: TGTGCCAGCTCAGCGTACGGGGGGGCTAACAATGAGCAGTTCTTC
CDR3: CASSAYGGANNEQFF
D: TRBD2
J: TRBJ2-1
V: TRBV18
size: NA

DNA: TGTGCCAGCAGCCCCCTGGGGGGGCAGAATCAGCCCCAGCATTTT
CDR3: CASSPLGGQNQPQHF
D: NA
J: TRBJ1-5
V: TRBV7-3
size: NA

DNA: TGTGCCAGCAGTACCCCAGGTGGGGGACTAGCGTATACGCAGTATTTT
CDR3: CASSTPGGGLAYTQYF
D: TRBD2
J: TRBJ2-3
V: TRBV28
size: NA

DNA: TGTGCCAGCAGCTTCAGGGGATTTTATGGCTACACCTTC
CDR3: CASSFRGFYGYTF
D: NA
J: TRBJ1-2
V: TRBV5-5
size: once

DNA: TGTGCCAGCAGCCAGAGCCTTCGCGGGGAGCAGTTCTTC
CDR3: CASSQSLRGEQFF
D: NA
J: TRBJ2-1
V: TRBV14
size: NA

DNA: TGTGCCAGCAGCTTGGGTGGACAGGCCGGAAACACCATATATTTT
CDR3: CASSLGGQAGNTIYF
D: TRBD1
J: TRBJ1-3
V: TRBV5-6
size: few

DNA: TGTGCCAGCAGCCGTCGGGGACAGGCGGGGACTGAAGCTTTCTTT
CDR3: CASSRRGQAGTEAFF
D: TRBD1
J: TRBJ1-1
V: TRBV7-8
size: NA

DNA: TGTGCCACCGAGGGCGGGAGCTCCTACAATGAGCAGTTCTTC
CDR3: CATEGGSSYNEQFF
D: TRBD2
J: TRBJ2-1
V: TRBV11-2
size: NA

DNA: TGTGCCAGCAGTTCGTCCACCGGGACTAGGTCCTACAATGAGCAGTTCTTC
CDR3: CASSSSTGTRSYNEQFF
D: TRBD2
J: TRBJ2-1
V: TRBV27
size: once

DNA: TGTGCCAGCTCACCAGGCGGGGCCAAAAACATTCAGTACTTC
CDR3: CASSPGGAKNIQYF
D: NA
J: TRBJ2-4
V: TRBV18
size: once

DNA: TGTGCCAGCAGTCTAGGGAGACTAGCCAAAAACATTCAGTACTTC
CDR3: CASSLGRLAKNIQYF
D: NA
J: TRBJ2-4
V: TRBV25-1
size: few

DNA: TGTGCCAGCAGCCATTTATCGGGAGGTGAGCAGTTCTTC
CDR3: CASSHLSGGEQFF
D: TRBD2
J: TRBJ2-1
V: TRBV14
size: NA

DNA: TGCAGCGCCGGGACAGCGTTAAAAAATGGCTACACCTTC
CDR3: CSAGTALKNGYTF
D: TRBD1
J: TRBJ1-2
V: TRBV29-1
size: NA

DNA: TGTGCCAGCAGCTTTTTGCGGCAAGAGACCCAGTACTTC
CDR3: CASSFLRQETQYF
D: NA
J: TRBJ2-5
V: TRBV7-2
size: NA

DNA: TGTGCCAGCTCACCACCGGGGGGACAGTTCTACAATGAGCAGTTCTTC
CDR3: CASSPPGGQFYNEQFF
D: NA
J: TRBJ2-1
V: TRBV18
size: NA

DNA: TGTGCCTGGAGTGTTCAGGGAACAGATACGCAGTATTTT
CDR3: CAWSVQGTDTQYF
D: NA
J: TRBJ2-3
V: TRBV30
size: few

DNA: TGTGCCAGCGCTTTGGGACAGTCCTACGAGCAGTACTTC
CDR3: CASALGQSYEQYF
D: TRBD1
J: TRBJ2-7
V: TRBV2
size: NA

DNA: TGTGCCACCAGCAGAGATAGAGGGCAGGGGTCCGAGACCCAGTACTTC
CDR3: CATSRDRGQGSETQYF
D: NA
J: TRBJ2-5
V: TRBV15
size: few

DNA: TGTGCCAGCAGCTTAAGTTCGGGTATCTACAATGAGCAGTTCTTC
CDR3: CASSLSSGIYNEQFF
D: NA
J: TRBJ2-1
V: TRBV7-3
size: NA

DNA: TGTGCCAGCACAGACGGGAATCAGCCCCAGCATTTT
CDR3: CASTDGNQPQHF
D: NA
J: TRBJ1-5
V: TRBV28
size: once

DNA: TGTGCCAGCTCACAATCACAGGGAAACACTGAAGCTTTCTTT
CDR3: CASSQSQGNTEAFF
D: NA
J: TRBJ1-1
V: TRBV18
size: NA

DNA: TGCGCCAGCAGCTTGGAATCAGGGTTAGATACGCAGTATTTT
CDR3: CASSLESGLDTQYF
D: NA
J: TRBJ2-3
V: TRBV5-1
size: NA

DNA: TGTGCCAGCTCACCAAGGCTAGCGGGAGGCACGAGCTCCTACAATGAGCAGTTCTTC
CDR3: CASSPRLAGGTSSYNEQFF
D: TRBD2
J: TRBJ2-1
V: TRBV18
size: NA